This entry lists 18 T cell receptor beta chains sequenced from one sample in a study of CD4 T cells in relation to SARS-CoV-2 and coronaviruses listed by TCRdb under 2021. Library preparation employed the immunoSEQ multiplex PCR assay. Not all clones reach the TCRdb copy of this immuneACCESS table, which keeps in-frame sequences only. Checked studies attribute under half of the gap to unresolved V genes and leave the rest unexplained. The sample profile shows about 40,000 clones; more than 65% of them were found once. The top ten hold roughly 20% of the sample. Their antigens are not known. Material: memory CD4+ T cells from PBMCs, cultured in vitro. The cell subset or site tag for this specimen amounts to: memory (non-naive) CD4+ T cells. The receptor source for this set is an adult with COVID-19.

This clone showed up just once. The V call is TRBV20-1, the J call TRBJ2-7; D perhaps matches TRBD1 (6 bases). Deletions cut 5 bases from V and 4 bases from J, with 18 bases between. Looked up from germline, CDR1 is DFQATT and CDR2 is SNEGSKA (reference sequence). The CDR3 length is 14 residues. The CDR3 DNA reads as TGCAGTGCTCGTGACAGGCTGGACCGTTACGAGCAGTACTTC. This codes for CSARDRLDRYEQYF.

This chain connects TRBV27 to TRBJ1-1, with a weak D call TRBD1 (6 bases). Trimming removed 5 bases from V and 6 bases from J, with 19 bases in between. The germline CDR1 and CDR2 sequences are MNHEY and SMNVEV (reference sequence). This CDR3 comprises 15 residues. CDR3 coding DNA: TGTGCCAGCAGTCCCCTAGGACAGTCTTTTGCTGAAGCTTTCTTT. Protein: CASSPLGQSFAEAFF.

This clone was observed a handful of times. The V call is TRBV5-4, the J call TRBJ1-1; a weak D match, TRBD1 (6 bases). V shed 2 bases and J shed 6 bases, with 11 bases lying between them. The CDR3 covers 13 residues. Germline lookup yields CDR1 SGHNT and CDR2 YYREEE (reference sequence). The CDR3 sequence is CASSFRGLAEAFF. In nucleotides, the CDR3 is TGTGCCAGCAGCTTCAGGGGTTTGGCTGAAGCTTTCTTT.

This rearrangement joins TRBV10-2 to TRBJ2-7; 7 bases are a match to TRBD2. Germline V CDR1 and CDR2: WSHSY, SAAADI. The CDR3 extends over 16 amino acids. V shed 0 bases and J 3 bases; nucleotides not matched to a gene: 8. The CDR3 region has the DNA TGCGCCAGCAGTGAGTCTTACGGGAGGCCCAACTACGAGCAGTACTTC. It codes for CASSESYGRPNYEQYF.

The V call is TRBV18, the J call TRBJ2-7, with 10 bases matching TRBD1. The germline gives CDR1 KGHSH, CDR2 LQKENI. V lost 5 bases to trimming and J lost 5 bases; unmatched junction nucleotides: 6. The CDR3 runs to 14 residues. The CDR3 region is CASSLQTGGHEQYF. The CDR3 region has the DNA TGTGCCAGCTCATTGCAGACAGGGGGCCACGAGCAGTACTTC.

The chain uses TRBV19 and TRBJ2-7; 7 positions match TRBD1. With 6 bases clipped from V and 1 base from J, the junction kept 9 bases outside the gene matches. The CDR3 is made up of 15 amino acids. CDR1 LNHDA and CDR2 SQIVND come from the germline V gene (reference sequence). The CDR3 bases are TGTGCCAGTAGAAGGGCGACAGGGTCGTCCTACGAGCAGTACTTC. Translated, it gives CASRRATGSSYEQYF.

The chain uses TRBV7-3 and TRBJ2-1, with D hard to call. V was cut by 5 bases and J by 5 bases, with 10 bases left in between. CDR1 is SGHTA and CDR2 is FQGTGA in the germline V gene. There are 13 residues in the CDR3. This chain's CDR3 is CASSAGLDNEQFF. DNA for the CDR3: TGTGCCAGCAGCGCCGGTTTGGACAATGAGCAGTTCTTC.

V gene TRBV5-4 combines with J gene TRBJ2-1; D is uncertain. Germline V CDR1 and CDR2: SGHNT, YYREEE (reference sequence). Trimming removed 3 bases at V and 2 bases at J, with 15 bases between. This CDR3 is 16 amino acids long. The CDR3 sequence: CASSSASARTYNEQFF. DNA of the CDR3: TGTGCCAGCAGCTCGGCAAGCGCCAGAACCTACAATGAGCAGTTCTTC. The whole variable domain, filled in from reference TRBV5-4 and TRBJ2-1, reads ETGVTQSPTHLIKTRGQQVTLRCSSQSGHNTVSWYQQALGQGPQFIFQYYREEENGRGNFPPRFSGLQFPNYSSELNVNALELDDSALYLCASSSASARTYNEQFFGPGTRLTVL.

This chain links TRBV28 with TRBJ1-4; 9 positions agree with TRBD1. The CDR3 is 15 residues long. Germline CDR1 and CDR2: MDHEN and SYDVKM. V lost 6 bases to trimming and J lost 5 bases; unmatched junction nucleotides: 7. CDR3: CASRPAGTGNEKLFF. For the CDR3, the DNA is TGTGCCAGCAGACCCGCCGGGACAGGGAATGAAAAACTGTTTTTT.

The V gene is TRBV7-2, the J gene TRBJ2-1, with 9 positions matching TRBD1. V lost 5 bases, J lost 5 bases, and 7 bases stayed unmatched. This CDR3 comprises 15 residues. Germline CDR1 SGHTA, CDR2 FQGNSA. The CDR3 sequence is CASSPDRGTHNEQFF. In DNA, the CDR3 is TGTGCCAGCAGCCCAGACAGGGGGACGCACAATGAGCAGTTCTTC.

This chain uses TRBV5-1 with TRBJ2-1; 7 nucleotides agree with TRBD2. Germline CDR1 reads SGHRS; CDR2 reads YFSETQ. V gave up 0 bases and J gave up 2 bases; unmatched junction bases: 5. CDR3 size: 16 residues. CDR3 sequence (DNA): TGCGCCAGCAGCTTGGATCCTAGCGGTACCTACAATGAGCAGTTCTTC. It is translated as CASSLDPSGTYNEQFF.

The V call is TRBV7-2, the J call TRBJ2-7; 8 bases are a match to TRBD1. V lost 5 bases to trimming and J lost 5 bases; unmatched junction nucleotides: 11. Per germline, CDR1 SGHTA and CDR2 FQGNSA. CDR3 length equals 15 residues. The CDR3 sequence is CASSPTGASVHEQYF. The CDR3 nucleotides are TGTGCCAGCAGCCCGACAGGGGCCAGCGTACACGAGCAGTACTTC.

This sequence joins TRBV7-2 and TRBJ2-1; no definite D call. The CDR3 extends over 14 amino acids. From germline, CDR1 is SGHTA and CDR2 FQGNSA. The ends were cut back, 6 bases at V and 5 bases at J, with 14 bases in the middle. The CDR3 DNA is TGTGCCAGCAGTTCTCAGCCAGTCCACAATGAGCAGTTCTTC. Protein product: CASSSQPVHNEQFF. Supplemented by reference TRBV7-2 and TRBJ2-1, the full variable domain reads GAGVSQSPSNKVTEKGKDVELRCDPISGHTALYWYRQSLGQGLEFLIYFQGNSAPDKSGLPSDRFSAERTGGSVSTLTIQRTQQEDSAVYLCASSSQPVHNEQFFGPGTRLTVL.

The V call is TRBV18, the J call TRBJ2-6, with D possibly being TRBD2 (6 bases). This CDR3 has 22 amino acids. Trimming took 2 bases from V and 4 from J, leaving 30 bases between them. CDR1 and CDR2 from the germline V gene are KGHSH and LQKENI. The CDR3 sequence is CASSPSSGPVAGWRPGANVLTF. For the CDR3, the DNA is TGTGCCAGCTCACCATCATCCGGACCGGTTGCGGGGTGGCGGCCCGGGGCCAACGTCCTGACTTTC.

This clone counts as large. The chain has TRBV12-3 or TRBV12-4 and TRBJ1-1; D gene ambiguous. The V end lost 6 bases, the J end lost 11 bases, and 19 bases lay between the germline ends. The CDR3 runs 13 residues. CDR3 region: CASSFLQGGRAFF. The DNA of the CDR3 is TGTGCCAGCAGCTTCCTACAAGGAGGGAGGGCTTTCTTT.

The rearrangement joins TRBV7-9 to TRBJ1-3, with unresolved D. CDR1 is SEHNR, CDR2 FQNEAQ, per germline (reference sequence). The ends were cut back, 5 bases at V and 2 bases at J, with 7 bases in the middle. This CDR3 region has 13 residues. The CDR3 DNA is TGTGCCAGCAGCCAGTCGGCTGGAAACACCATATATTTT. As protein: CASSQSAGNTIYF.

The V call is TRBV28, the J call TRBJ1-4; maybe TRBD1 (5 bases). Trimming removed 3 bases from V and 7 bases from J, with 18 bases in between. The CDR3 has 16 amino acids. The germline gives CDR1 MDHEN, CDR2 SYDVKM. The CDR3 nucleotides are TGTGCCAGCAGTTTTGAGCGGGCAGGGCTTTTTGAAAAACTGTTTTTT. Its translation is CASSFERAGLFEKLFF.

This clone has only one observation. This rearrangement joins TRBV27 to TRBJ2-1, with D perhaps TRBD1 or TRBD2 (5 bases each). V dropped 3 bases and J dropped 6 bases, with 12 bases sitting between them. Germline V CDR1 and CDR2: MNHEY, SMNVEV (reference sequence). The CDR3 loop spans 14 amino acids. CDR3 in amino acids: CASSFSRDVNEQFF. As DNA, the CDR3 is TGTGCCAGCAGTTTCTCCCGGGACGTCAATGAGCAGTTCTTC.